This is a list of T cell receptor beta chains from one sample in a study of T cells after yellow fever vaccination. TCRdb re-called the 5' RACE reads through MiXCR, storing one row per CDR3 protein. The data hold 200,000 to 250,000 distinct CDR3 sequences, with approximately 3.3% observed a single time. The sample in question was CD4+ T cells sorted from PBMCs, obtained 10 days after the yellow fever booster vaccination. The origin of the receptors is a man between 18 and 35 years old who received the YFV17D yellow fever vaccine. The CDR3 runs from the conserved cysteine through the conserved F or W. The order of the fields is CDR3 length, clone size, D gene, J gene, V gene, CDR3 protein, CDR3 DNA. The D gene is left open where the match is weak. Clone sizes are given selectively: once, few, many, or a class where the clone is expanded.

len: 14
abundance: few
d_gene: TRBD2
j_gene: TRBJ2-1
v_gene: TRBV19
CDR3aa: CASSSGLAAGEQFF
CDR3nt: TGTGCCAGTAGTTCCGGACTAGCGGCTGGTGAGCAGTTCTTC

len: 15
abundance: many
d_gene: TRBD1
j_gene: TRBJ1-5
v_gene: TRBV18
CDR3aa: CASSLDRGHQQPQHF
CDR3nt: TGTGCCAGCTCACTGGACAGGGGGCATCAACAGCCCCAGCATTTT

len: 12
abundance: .
d_gene: .
j_gene: TRBJ2-1
v_gene: TRBV12-3/TRBV12-4
CDR3aa: CASSSGPRAPFF
CDR3nt: TGTGCCAGCAGTTCAGGACCCAGGGCACCGTTCTTC

len: 14
abundance: .
d_gene: .
j_gene: TRBJ2-2
v_gene: TRBV24-1
CDR3aa: CATSDSSNTGELFF
CDR3nt: TGTGCCACGTCAGACTCCTCGAACACCGGGGAGCTGTTTTTT

len: 12
abundance: few
d_gene: TRBD1
j_gene: TRBJ2-5
v_gene: TRBV10-3
CDR3aa: CATRDREETQYF
CDR3nt: TGTGCCACGAGGGACAGAGAAGAGACCCAGTACTTC

len: 13
abundance: few
d_gene: .
j_gene: TRBJ2-7
v_gene: TRBV20-1
CDR3aa: CSAQRDGSYEQYF
CDR3nt: TGCAGTGCCCAGAGGGACGGGTCTTACGAGCAGTACTTC

len: 15
abundance: .
d_gene: TRBD2
j_gene: TRBJ2-3
v_gene: TRBV7-3
CDR3aa: CASSLRGGAAGTQYF
CDR3nt: TGTGCCAGCAGCTTACGGGGGGGCGCCGCTGGTACGCAGTATTTT

len: 18
abundance: few
d_gene: .
j_gene: TRBJ2-6
v_gene: TRBV7-9
CDR3aa: CASSLAPRVLAGANVLTF
CDR3nt: TGTGCCAGCAGCTTAGCACCCAGGGTTCTCGCGGGGGCCAACGTCCTGACTTTC

len: 16
abundance: .
d_gene: TRBD1
j_gene: TRBJ1-5
v_gene: TRBV6-6
CDR3aa: CASQFRGRGYYQPQHF
CDR3nt: TGTGCCAGCCAATTCAGGGGGCGGGGATACTATCAGCCCCAGCATTTT

len: 17
abundance: many
d_gene: .
j_gene: TRBJ1-5
v_gene: TRBV10-2
CDR3aa: CASSDPRRPLGNQPQHF
CDR3nt: TGCGCCAGCAGTGACCCTAGAAGACCCCTGGGGAATCAGCCCCAGCATTTT

len: 13
abundance: .
d_gene: .
j_gene: TRBJ2-5
v_gene: TRBV7-9
CDR3aa: CASSFHSQETQYF
CDR3nt: TGTGCCAGCAGCTTTCACAGCCAAGAGACCCAGTACTTC

len: 19
abundance: few
d_gene: TRBD1
j_gene: TRBJ2-5
v_gene: TRBV5-1
CDR3aa: CASSRKLSPGQLKWETQYF
CDR3nt: TGCGCCAGCAGCCGCAAACTTAGTCCGGGACAGTTAAAATGGGAGACCCAGTACTTC

len: 14
abundance: few
d_gene: .
j_gene: TRBJ2-5
v_gene: TRBV5-6
CDR3aa: CASSLRSSRETQYF
CDR3nt: TGTGCCAGCAGCTTGCGCAGTTCGAGGGAGACCCAGTACTTC

len: 15
abundance: few
d_gene: TRBD1
j_gene: TRBJ2-7
v_gene: TRBV7-2
CDR3aa: CASSFGTGILYEQYF
CDR3nt: TGTGCCAGCAGCTTTGGGACAGGAATACTCTACGAGCAGTACTTC

len: 18
abundance: few
d_gene: .
j_gene: TRBJ1-6
v_gene: TRBV20-1
CDR3aa: CSAIITGQVGPRDSPLHF
CDR3nt: TGCAGTGCTATCATAACGGGGCAAGTGGGCCCCAGGGATTCACCCCTCCACTTT

len: 14
abundance: many
d_gene: .
j_gene: TRBJ2-5
v_gene: TRBV7-2
CDR3aa: CASSSRATGETQYF
CDR3nt: TGTGCCAGCAGCTCCCGGGCGACAGGAGAGACCCAGTACTTC

len: 17
abundance: few
d_gene: .
j_gene: TRBJ2-3
v_gene: TRBV7-2
CDR3aa: CASSLARGGWGTDTQYF
CDR3nt: TGTGCCAGCAGCTTAGCGCGGGGCGGGTGGGGCACAGATACGCAGTATTTT

len: 15
abundance: .
d_gene: TRBD1
j_gene: TRBJ2-5
v_gene: TRBV10-2
CDR3aa: CASSDLQGTQETQYF
CDR3nt: TGCGCCAGCAGTGATTTACAGGGGACCCAAGAGACCCAGTACTTC

len: 13
abundance: many
d_gene: .
j_gene: TRBJ1-3
v_gene: TRBV6-1
CDR3aa: CASSEDSGNTIYF
CDR3nt: TGTGCCAGCAGTGAGGACTCTGGAAACACCATATATTTT

len: 14
abundance: many
d_gene: .
j_gene: TRBJ1-2
v_gene: TRBV7-6
CDR3aa: CASSPADKRNGYTF
CDR3nt: TGTGCCAGCAGCCCTGCTGACAAACGAAATGGCTACACCTTC

len: 15
abundance: few
d_gene: .
j_gene: TRBJ1-1
v_gene: TRBV7-9
CDR3aa: CASSQFTHLGTEAFF
CDR3nt: TGTGCCAGCAGCCAATTTACCCACTTAGGCACTGAAGCTTTCTTT

len: 13
abundance: few
d_gene: .
j_gene: TRBJ2-3
v_gene: TRBV12-3/TRBV12-4
CDR3aa: CASSMRGADTQYF
CDR3nt: TGTGCCAGCAGTATGAGGGGAGCAGATACGCAGTATTTT

len: 16
abundance: .
d_gene: TRBD1
j_gene: TRBJ2-2
v_gene: TRBV12-3/TRBV12-4
CDR3aa: CASSLWGTGLTGELFF
CDR3nt: TGTGCCAGCAGTTTATGGGGGACAGGGTTGACCGGGGAGCTGTTTTTT

len: 13
abundance: many
d_gene: .
j_gene: TRBJ2-1
v_gene: TRBV6-2/TRBV6-3
CDR3aa: CATQGGAYNEQFF
CDR3nt: TGTGCCACCCAGGGGGGCGCCTACAATGAGCAGTTCTTC

len: 18
abundance: few
d_gene: .
j_gene: TRBJ1-6
v_gene: TRBV7-2
CDR3aa: CASSLGQTRGSYNSPLHF
CDR3nt: TGTGCCAGCAGCTTAGGGCAGACCCGAGGCTCCTATAATTCACCCCTCCACTTT

len: 17
abundance: .
d_gene: TRBD2
j_gene: TRBJ2-3
v_gene: TRBV4-2
CDR3aa: CASSQDRPGGALDTQYF
CDR3nt: TGTGCCAGCAGCCAAGATAGGCCGGGGGGGGCCCTAGATACGCAGTATTTT

len: 14
abundance: few
d_gene: TRBD1
j_gene: TRBJ2-5
v_gene: TRBV3-1
CDR3aa: CASSLTGWRETQYF
CDR3nt: TGTGCCAGCAGCCTGACAGGGTGGCGGGAGACCCAGTACTTC

len: 17
abundance: many
d_gene: .
j_gene: TRBJ1-1
v_gene: TRBV12-3/TRBV12-4
CDR3aa: CASSLDSGLVGDTEAFF
CDR3nt: TGTGCCAGCAGTTTAGATTCGGGATTGGTGGGGGACACTGAAGCTTTCTTT

len: 18
abundance: many
d_gene: .
j_gene: TRBJ1-6
v_gene: TRBV6-6
CDR3aa: CASSYSPGQDPDNSPLHF
CDR3nt: TGTGCCAGCAGCTACTCTCCGGGCCAAGACCCGGACAATTCACCCCTCCACTTT

len: 16
abundance: many
d_gene: TRBD2
j_gene: TRBJ2-5
v_gene: TRBV7-8
CDR3aa: CASSLRTSGSQETQYF
CDR3nt: TGTGCCAGCAGCTTACGGACTAGCGGGTCCCAAGAGACCCAGTACTTC

len: 15
abundance: .
d_gene: .
j_gene: TRBJ2-3
v_gene: TRBV18
CDR3aa: CASSPGGSSTDTQYF
CDR3nt: TGTGCCAGCTCACCAGGGGGATCTAGCACAGATACGCAGTATTTT

len: 12
abundance: many
d_gene: .
j_gene: TRBJ1-2
v_gene: TRBV12-3/TRBV12-4
CDR3aa: CASSWTEYGYTF
CDR3nt: TGTGCCAGCAGTTGGACAGAATATGGCTACACCTTC

len: 16
abundance: many
d_gene: TRBD2
j_gene: TRBJ2-5
v_gene: TRBV7-2
CDR3aa: CASSLVLAGWQETQYF
CDR3nt: TGTGCCAGCAGCTTAGTACTAGCGGGGTGGCAAGAGACCCAGTACTTC

len: 17
abundance: many
d_gene: TRBD2
j_gene: TRBJ2-3
v_gene: TRBV6-5
CDR3aa: CASSYLRTSGGADTQYF
CDR3nt: TGTGCCAGCAGTTACCTCCGGACTAGCGGGGGGGCAGATACGCAGTATTTT

len: 14
abundance: many
d_gene: TRBD2
j_gene: TRBJ2-2
v_gene: TRBV7-2
CDR3aa: CASGGTSGMGELFF
CDR3nt: TGTGCCAGCGGAGGGACTAGCGGAATGGGGGAGCTGTTTTTT

len: 15
abundance: .
d_gene: .
j_gene: TRBJ2-5
v_gene: TRBV5-1
CDR3aa: CASHDHLQVLETQYF
CDR3nt: TGCGCCAGCCACGACCATTTACAGGTTCTGGAGACCCAGTACTTC

len: 12
abundance: medium-sized
d_gene: .
j_gene: TRBJ2-1
v_gene: TRBV7-9
CDR3aa: CASSLDHNEQFF
CDR3nt: TGTGCCAGCAGCTTAGATCACAATGAGCAGTTCTTC

len: 12
abundance: many
d_gene: .
j_gene: TRBJ1-1
v_gene: TRBV20-1
CDR3aa: CSLGWAGTEAFF
CDR3nt: TGCAGTCTGGGCTGGGCCGGGACTGAAGCTTTCTTT

len: 14
abundance: many
d_gene: TRBD2
j_gene: TRBJ2-1
v_gene: TRBV6-5
CDR3aa: CASSSSGHNNEQFF
CDR3nt: TGTGCCAGCAGCTCTAGCGGGCATAACAATGAGCAGTTCTTC

len: 11
abundance: few
d_gene: .
j_gene: TRBJ1-5
v_gene: TRBV6-1
CDR3aa: CASAEDQPQHF
CDR3nt: TGTGCCAGCGCTGAGGATCAGCCCCAGCATTTT

len: 14
abundance: .
d_gene: TRBD1
j_gene: TRBJ1-1
v_gene: TRBV12-3/TRBV12-4
CDR3aa: CASSLRTGYTEAFF
CDR3nt: TGTGCCAGCAGTTTGAGGACAGGATACACTGAAGCTTTCTTT

len: 13
abundance: few
d_gene: TRBD1
j_gene: TRBJ1-2
v_gene: TRBV20-1
CDR3aa: CSASLGQGDGYTF
CDR3nt: TGCAGTGCTAGTCTGGGACAGGGGGATGGCTACACCTTC

len: 16
abundance: .
d_gene: TRBD1
j_gene: TRBJ1-5
v_gene: TRBV27
CDR3aa: CASSHRADREDQPQHF
CDR3nt: TGTGCCAGCAGCCACAGGGCCGACAGGGAGGATCAGCCCCAGCATTTT

len: 12
abundance: many
d_gene: .
j_gene: TRBJ2-3
v_gene: TRBV7-3
CDR3aa: CASSDAAGTQYF
CDR3nt: TGTGCCAGCAGCGACGCAGCGGGTACGCAGTATTTT

len: 13
abundance: few
d_gene: TRBD1
j_gene: TRBJ1-4
v_gene: TRBV30
CDR3aa: CARTDRVNEKLFF
CDR3nt: TGTGCCCGGACCGACAGGGTTAATGAAAAACTGTTTTTT

len: 12
abundance: .
d_gene: .
j_gene: TRBJ2-2
v_gene: TRBV11-3
CDR3aa: CASSGNTGELFF
CDR3nt: TGTGCCAGCAGTGGGAACACCGGGGAGCTGTTTTTT

len: 13
abundance: many
d_gene: .
j_gene: TRBJ1-2
v_gene: TRBV6-5
CDR3aa: CASISPGDYGYTF
CDR3nt: TGTGCCAGCATCTCACCGGGGGACTATGGCTACACCTTC

len: 13
abundance: many
d_gene: .
j_gene: TRBJ2-3
v_gene: TRBV12-3/TRBV12-4
CDR3aa: CACKSMGTDTQYF
CDR3nt: TGTGCCTGCAAATCTATGGGAACAGATACGCAGTATTTT

len: 16
abundance: many
d_gene: .
j_gene: TRBJ2-3
v_gene: TRBV4-1
CDR3aa: CASSQDRRGWTDTQYF
CDR3nt: TGCGCCAGCAGCCAAGATAGGAGGGGTTGGACAGATACGCAGTATTTT

len: 12
abundance: few
d_gene: .
j_gene: TRBJ1-1
v_gene: TRBV10-3
CDR3aa: CATQTGNTEAFF
CDR3nt: TGTGCCACCCAGACAGGCAACACTGAAGCTTTCTTT

len: 14
abundance: .
d_gene: TRBD2
j_gene: TRBJ2-7
v_gene: TRBV18
CDR3aa: CASSPRSGGFEEYF
CDR3nt: TGTGCCAGCTCACCACGTAGCGGGGGTTTCGAGGAGTACTTC

len: 17
abundance: many
d_gene: .
j_gene: TRBJ2-6
v_gene: TRBV7-2
CDR3aa: CASSVQGRSSGANVLTF
CDR3nt: TGTGCCAGCAGCGTACAGGGTAGGAGCTCTGGGGCCAACGTCCTGACTTTC

len: 15
abundance: many
d_gene: .
j_gene: TRBJ2-3
v_gene: TRBV7-3
CDR3aa: CASSRAMGSPDTQYF
CDR3nt: TGTGCCAGCAGCCGGGCCATGGGTTCGCCAGATACGCAGTATTTT

len: 15
abundance: few
d_gene: .
j_gene: TRBJ1-5
v_gene: TRBV12-3/TRBV12-4
CDR3aa: CASSLDMGDRQPQHF
CDR3nt: TGTGCCAGCAGTTTGGATATGGGGGATCGCCAGCCCCAGCATTTT

len: 18
abundance: many
d_gene: .
j_gene: TRBJ2-1
v_gene: TRBV6-2/TRBV6-3
CDR3aa: CASSKHRPQGRSYNEQFF
CDR3nt: TGTGCCAGCAGTAAACACCGGCCTCAGGGGCGGAGCTACAATGAGCAGTTCTTC

len: 14
abundance: few
d_gene: .
j_gene: TRBJ1-1
v_gene: TRBV7-2
CDR3aa: CASSQSGVNTEAFF
CDR3nt: TGTGCCAGCAGCCAATCTGGCGTGAACACTGAAGCTTTCTTT

len: 12
abundance: .
d_gene: .
j_gene: TRBJ1-2
v_gene: TRBV20-1
CDR3aa: CSAVGDNYGYTF
CDR3nt: TGCAGTGCCGTGGGGGACAACTATGGCTACACCTTC